This TCR beta chain emerged from a study of blood T cell repertoires in COVID-19. About the research overall: Whether acute or convalescent, the COVID-19 samples came from the United States, Italy and Spain. Sources were T cells, B-cell-depleted T cells, or PBMCs; the material itself was cDNA or gDNA.

This clone was detected only once. Per the authors' pipeline: Researchers report that nucleated cell counts were estimated from reference gene primer amplification. Produced via immunoSEQ multiplex PCR; TCRdb's table is partial and in-frame only. The V and J calls and clone size are taken from that table; D and trimming were inferred from the DNA. The data hold under 100,000 clones, with around 86% observed a single time. CDR3 size: 15 residues. CDR1 and CDR2 from the germline V gene are SNHLY and FYNNEI. Unmatched junction bases numbered 11, after V lost 9 bases and J lost 3 bases. Source material: peripheral blood. This clonotype originated in a woman in her sixties or seventies with acute or convalescent COVID-19. V gene TRBV2 combines with J gene TRBJ2-3, with 8 bases fitting TRBD2. The CDR3 loop reads CARSKPGLVTDTQYF. The CDR3, as DNA: TGTGCCAGATCCAAGCCGGGACTAGTAACAGATACGCAGTATTTT.